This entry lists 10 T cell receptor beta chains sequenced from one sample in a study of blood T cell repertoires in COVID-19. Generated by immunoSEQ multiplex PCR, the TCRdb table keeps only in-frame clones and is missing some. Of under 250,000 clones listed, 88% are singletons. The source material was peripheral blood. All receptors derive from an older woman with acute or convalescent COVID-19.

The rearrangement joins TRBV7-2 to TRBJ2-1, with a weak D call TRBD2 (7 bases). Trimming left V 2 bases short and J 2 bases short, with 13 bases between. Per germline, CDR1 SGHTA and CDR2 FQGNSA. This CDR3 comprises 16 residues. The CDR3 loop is CASSLRGASTYNEQFF. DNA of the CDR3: TGTGCCAGCAGCTTACGGGGGGCATCGACCTACAATGAGCAGTTCTTC.

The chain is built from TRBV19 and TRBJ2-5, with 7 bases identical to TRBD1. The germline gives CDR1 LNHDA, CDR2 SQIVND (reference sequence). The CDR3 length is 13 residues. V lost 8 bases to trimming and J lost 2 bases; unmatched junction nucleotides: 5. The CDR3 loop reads CASSTGQQETQYF. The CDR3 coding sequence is TGTGCCAGTTCAACGGGACAGCAAGAGACCCAGTACTTC.

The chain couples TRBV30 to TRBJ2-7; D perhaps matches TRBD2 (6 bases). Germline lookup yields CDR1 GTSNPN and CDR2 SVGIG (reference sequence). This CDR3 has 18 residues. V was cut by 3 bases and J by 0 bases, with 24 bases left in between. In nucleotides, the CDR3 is TGTGCCTGGAGACAGCTTAGCGGAAGGAATCCGAGCTCCTACGAGCAGTACTTC. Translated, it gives CAWRQLSGRNPSSYEQYF.

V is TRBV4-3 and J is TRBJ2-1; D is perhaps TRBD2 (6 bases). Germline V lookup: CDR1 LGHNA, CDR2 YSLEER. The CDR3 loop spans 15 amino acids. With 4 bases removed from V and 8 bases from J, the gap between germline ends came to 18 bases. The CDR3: CASSLLGGDLDEQFF. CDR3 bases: TGCGCCAGCAGCCTACTGGGCGGGGACTTAGATGAGCAGTTCTTC.

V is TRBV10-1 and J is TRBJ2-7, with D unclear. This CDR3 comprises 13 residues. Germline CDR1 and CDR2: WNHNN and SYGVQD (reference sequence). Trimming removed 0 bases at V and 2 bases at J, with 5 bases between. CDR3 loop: CASSESSTYEQYF. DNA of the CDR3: TGCGCCAGCAGTGAGTCTAGTACCTACGAGCAGTACTTC.

Here the CDR3 reads CASSQDWTSGINEQYF. CDR3 nucleotide sequence: TGTGCCAGCAGCCAAGATTGGACTAGCGGGATAAACGAGCAGTACTTC. The rearrangement joins TRBV4-2 to TRBJ2-7; TRBD2 agrees at 12 bases. The CDR3 extends over 16 amino acids. Germline trimming cut 0 bases from V and 5 bases from J; bases unmatched to any gene: 5. CDR1 is LGHNA and CDR2 is YNFKEQ in the germline V gene.

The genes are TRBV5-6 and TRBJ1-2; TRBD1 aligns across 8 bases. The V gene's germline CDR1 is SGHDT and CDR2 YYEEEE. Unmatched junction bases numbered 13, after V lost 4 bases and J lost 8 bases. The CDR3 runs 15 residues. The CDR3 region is CASSPTSQGASGYTF. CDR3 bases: TGTGCCAGCAGCCCTACCTCCCAGGGGGCCTCGGGCTACACCTTC. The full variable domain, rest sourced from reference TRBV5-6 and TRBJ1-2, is DAGVTQSPTHLIKTRGQQVTLRCSPKSGHDTVSWYQQALGQGPQFIFQYYEEEERQRGNFPDRFSGHQFPNYSSELNVNALLLGDSALYLCASSPTSQGASGYTFGSGTRLTVV.

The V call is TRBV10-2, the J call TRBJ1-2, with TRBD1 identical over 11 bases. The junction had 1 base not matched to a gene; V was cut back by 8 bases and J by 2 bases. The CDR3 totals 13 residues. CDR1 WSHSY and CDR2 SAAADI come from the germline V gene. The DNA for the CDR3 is TGCGCCAGCCGGGACAGGGGGAACTATGGCTACACCTTC. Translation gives CASRDRGNYGYTF.

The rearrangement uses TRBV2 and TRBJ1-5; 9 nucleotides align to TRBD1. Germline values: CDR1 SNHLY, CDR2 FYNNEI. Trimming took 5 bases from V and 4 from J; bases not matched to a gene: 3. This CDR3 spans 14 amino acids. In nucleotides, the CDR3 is TGTGCCAGCAGTACTGACAGGGGGAATCAGCCCCAGCATTTT. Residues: CASSTDRGNQPQHF.

CDR3 nucleotide sequence: TGTGCCAGCAGCTTAGTAATGCGAACTGAAGCTTTCTTT. Amino acids: CASSLVMRTEAFF. The rearrangement links TRBV7-9 to TRBJ1-1, with D uncertain. The germline V and J ends were trimmed by 1 base and 5 bases, with 8 bases remaining between them. There are 13 residues in the CDR3. The germline CDR1 and CDR2 sequences are SEHNR and FQNEAQ (reference sequence).